This is a list of T cell receptor beta chains from one sample in a study of T cells after posttransplantation cyclophosphamide. Measured with immunoSEQ multiplex PCR; TCRdb has only the in-frame clones, and not every one. The sample carries approximately 40,000 clones, around 78% recorded once. This specimen consisted of CD4+ T cells sorted from blood, obtained around 2,000 days after a stem cell transplant with posttransplant cyclophosphamide. All receptors come from a female patient aged 40-50 years who received an allogeneic stem cell transplant from a related donor, was CMV-positive, and had no GVHD. Some T cells may be the graft donor's. The CDR3 runs from the conserved cysteine through the conserved F or W.

len | j_gene | v_gene | CDR3aa
15 | TRBJ2-2 | TRBV6-4 | CASSGTLEATGELFF
13 | TRBJ1-1 | TRBV18 | CASSYKGATEAFF
14 | TRBJ1-2 | TRBV5-5 | CASSGTGGYYGYTF
14 | TRBJ1-1 | TRBV10-3 | CAITRTDMNTEAFF
14 | TRBJ1-2 | TRBV5-1 | CASSSGQGAFGYTF
16 | TRBJ2-1 | TRBV7-3 | CASSPLGGGPGNEQFF
15 | TRBJ1-5 | TRBV4-1 | CASSHGGLGNQPQHF
13 | TRBJ1-2 | TRBV6-1 | CASSPPGVGGYTF
13 | TRBJ2-5 | TRBV7-9 | CASSLDPGETQYF
16 | TRBJ2-5 | TRBV27 | CASSRGQAVGQETQYF
13 | TRBJ2-7 | TRBV19 | CASSPDGAYEQYF
13 | TRBJ1-1 | TRBV14 | CASSQVGQAEAFF
17 | TRBJ2-2 | TRBV5-6 | CASSGAGFNRATGELFF
15 | TRBJ1-3 | TRBV7-9 | CASSRGEATGNTIYF
14 | TRBJ1-1 | TRBV11-2 | CASSLEAGGFEAFF
14 | TRBJ2-5 | TRBV28 | CASSLGGSRETQYF
19 | TRBJ2-5 | TRBV4-1 | CASSPGLAGGQGRVETQYF
14 | TRBJ2-5 | TRBV11-2 | CASKRGAGQETQYF
15 | TRBJ2-1 | TRBV19 | CASSKGLAGGNEQFF
16 | TRBJ1-2 | TRBV5-6 | CASSFQPQGQTYGYTF
18 | TRBJ2-1 | TRBV7-8 | CASSFEPHPAGADNEQFF
13 | TRBJ2-7 | TRBV19 | CASRSTDTYEQYF
13 | TRBJ1-1 | TRBV14 | CASTRQANTEAFF
16 | TRBJ1-6 | TRBV6-5 | CASSYSEREWNSPLHF
17 | TRBJ1-1 | TRBV5-1 | CASSNSGTGYLVTEAFF
14 | TRBJ1-2 | TRBV4-2 | CASSQDSGVHGYTF
12 | TRBJ2-1 | TRBV10-1 | CASPRPYNEQFF
12 | TRBJ2-7 | TRBV2 | CASGTQAYEQYF
13 | TRBJ2-7 | TRBV7-6 | CASSFQGANEQYF
13 | TRBJ1-6 | TRBV7-9 | CASGGESNSPLHF
15 | TRBJ1-6 | TRBV14 | CASSPPGTGLSPLHF
15 | TRBJ2-1 | TRBV28 | CASSLSGSSYNEQFF
21 | TRBJ2-5 | TRBV10-1 | CASTTRRDRGGGSLGEETQYF
15 | TRBJ2-3 | TRBV6-5 | CASRETGGNTDTQYF
14 | TRBJ1-2 | TRBV5-6 | CASSLGQGASGYTF
15 | TRBJ1-4 | TRBV12-5 | CASGLGTGQNEKLFF
14 | TRBJ1-3 | TRBV10-3 | CAAKNRGSGNTIYF
13 | TRBJ2-1 | TRBV12-5 | CASGLVRGSEQFF
16 | TRBJ2-2 | TRBV18 | CASSTLGGADTGELFF
16 | TRBJ1-1 | TRBV5-6 | CASSLRQGARGTEAFF
14 | TRBJ1-2 | TRBV5-1 | CASSLGAKTDGYTF
19 | TRBJ2-6 | TRBV27 | CASSPGQGRILSGANVLTF
15 | TRBJ1-2 | TRBV7-3 | CASSFTGADNYGYTF
17 | TRBJ1-4 | TRBV7-9 | CASSLAAGVETNEKLFF
15 | TRBJ1-6 | TRBV5-4 | CASSYGRGGNSPLHF
15 | TRBJ1-6 | TRBV9 | CASSGSLQGNSPLHF
16 | TRBJ2-6 | TRBV11-3 | CASGSDSASGANVLTF
19 | TRBJ2-7 | TRBV5-1 | CASSSPRSGQRKIFYEQYF
16 | TRBJ2-2 | TRBV7-8 | CASSLAGAQFTGELFF